This T cell receptor (beta chain) comes out of a study of shared clonotypes between healthy human individuals. Whole-study findings and limits: At large depth, rarefaction still showed sorted-subset sequencing to be incomplete.

Naive CD8 cells lacked CD45RO, underwent positive selection for CCR7 and left out terminally differentiated effector memory CD45RA+ cells. Every contributor of samples was a Caucasian grown-up residing in Nashville, Tennessee. With regard to this clone: Its target is not known.

V lost 10 bases, J lost 3 bases, and 22 bases lay in between. Germline lookup yields CDR1 ENHRY and CDR2 SYGVKD. The CDR3 is 15 amino acids. The assay was carried out at the deep level. Generated by immunoSEQ multiplex PCR, the TCRdb table keeps only in-frame clones and is missing some. The repertoire holds about 800,000 clones, with about 97% as singletons. The chain is built from TRBV10-3 and TRBJ2-7; TRBD2 is a possible D gene (5 bases). Sequenced sample: naive CD8+ T cells sorted from blood. This TCR was recovered from a young man in good health. The CDR3, as DNA: TGTGCCACCCGTAACCGCCCCGGGATCAACTACGAGCAGTACTTC. Protein product: CATRNRPGINYEQYF.